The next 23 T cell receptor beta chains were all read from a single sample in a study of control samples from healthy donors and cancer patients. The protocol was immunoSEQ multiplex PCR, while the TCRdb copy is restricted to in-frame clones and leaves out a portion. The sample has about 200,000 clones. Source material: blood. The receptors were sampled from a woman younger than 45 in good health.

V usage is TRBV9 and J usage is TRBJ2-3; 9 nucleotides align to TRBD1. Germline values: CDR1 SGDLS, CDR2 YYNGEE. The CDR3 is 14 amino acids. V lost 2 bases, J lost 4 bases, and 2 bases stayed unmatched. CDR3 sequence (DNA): TGTGCCAGCAGCGTGGACAGGGGATCAGATACGCAGTATTTT. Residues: CASSVDRGSDTQYF.

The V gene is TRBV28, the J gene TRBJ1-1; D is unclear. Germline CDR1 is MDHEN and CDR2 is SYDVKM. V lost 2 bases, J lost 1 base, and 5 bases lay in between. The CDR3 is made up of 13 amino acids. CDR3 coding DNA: TGTGCCAGCAGTTTAACGACGAACACTGAAGCTTTCTTT. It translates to CASSLTTNTEAFF.

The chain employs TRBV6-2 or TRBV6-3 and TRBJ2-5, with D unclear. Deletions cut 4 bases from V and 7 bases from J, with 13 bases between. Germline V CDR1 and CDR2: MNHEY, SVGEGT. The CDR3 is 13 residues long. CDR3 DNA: TGTGCCAGCAGTTTAAGACAAAAAGGGACCCAGTACTTC. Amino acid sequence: CASSLRQKGTQYF.

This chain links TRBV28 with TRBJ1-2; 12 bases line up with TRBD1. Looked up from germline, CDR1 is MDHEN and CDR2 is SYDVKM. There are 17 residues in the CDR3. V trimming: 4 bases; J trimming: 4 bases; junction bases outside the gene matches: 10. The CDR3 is CASSSQGQGARGYGYTF. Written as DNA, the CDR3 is TGTGCCAGCAGTTCACAGGGACAGGGGGCGCGGGGCTATGGCTACACCTTC.

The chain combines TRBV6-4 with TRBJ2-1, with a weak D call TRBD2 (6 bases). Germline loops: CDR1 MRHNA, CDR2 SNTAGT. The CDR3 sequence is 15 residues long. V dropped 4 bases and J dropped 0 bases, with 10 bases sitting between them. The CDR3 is CASSAEAGSYNEQFF. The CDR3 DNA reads TGTGCCAGCAGTGCCGAAGCGGGCTCCTACAATGAGCAGTTCTTC.

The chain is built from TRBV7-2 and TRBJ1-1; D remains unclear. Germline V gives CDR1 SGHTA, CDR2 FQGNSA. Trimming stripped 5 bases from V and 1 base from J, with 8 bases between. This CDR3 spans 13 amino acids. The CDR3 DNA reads TGTGCCAGCAGCCCGGGCCGGAACACTGAAGCTTTCTTT. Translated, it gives CASSPGRNTEAFF.

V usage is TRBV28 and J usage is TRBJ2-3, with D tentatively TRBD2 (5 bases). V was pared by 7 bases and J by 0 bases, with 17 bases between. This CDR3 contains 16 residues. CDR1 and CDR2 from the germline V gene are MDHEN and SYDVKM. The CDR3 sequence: CASTIGIQPSTDTQYF. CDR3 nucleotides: TGTGCCAGCACGATCGGGATTCAGCCTAGCACAGATACGCAGTATTTT.

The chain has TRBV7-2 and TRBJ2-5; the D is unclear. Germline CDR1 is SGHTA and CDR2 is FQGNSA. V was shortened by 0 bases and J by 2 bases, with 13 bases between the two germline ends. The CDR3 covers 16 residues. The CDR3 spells CASSLAGRVGQETQYF. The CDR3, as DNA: TGTGCCAGCAGCTTAGCAGGGCGAGTGGGACAAGAGACCCAGTACTTC. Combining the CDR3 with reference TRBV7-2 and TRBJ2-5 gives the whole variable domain GAGVSQSPSNKVTEKGKDVELRCDPISGHTALYWYRQSLGQGLEFLIYFQGNSAPDKSGLPSDRFSAERTGGSVSTLTIQRTQQEDSAVYLCASSLAGRVGQETQYFGPGTRLLVL.

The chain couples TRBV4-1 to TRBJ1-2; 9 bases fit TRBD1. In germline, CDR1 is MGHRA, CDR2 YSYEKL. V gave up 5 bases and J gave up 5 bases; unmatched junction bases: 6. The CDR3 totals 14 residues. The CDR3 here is CASSSPGQGYGYTF. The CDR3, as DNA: TGCGCCAGCAGCTCCCCGGGACAGGGATATGGCTACACCTTC.

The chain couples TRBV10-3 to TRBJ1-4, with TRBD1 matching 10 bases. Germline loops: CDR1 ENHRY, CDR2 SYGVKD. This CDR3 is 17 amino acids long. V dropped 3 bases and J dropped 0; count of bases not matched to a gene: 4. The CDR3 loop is CAISDPGQGSTNEKLFF. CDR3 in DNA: TGTGCCATCAGTGACCCGGGACAGGGGTCAACTAATGAAAAACTGTTTTTT.

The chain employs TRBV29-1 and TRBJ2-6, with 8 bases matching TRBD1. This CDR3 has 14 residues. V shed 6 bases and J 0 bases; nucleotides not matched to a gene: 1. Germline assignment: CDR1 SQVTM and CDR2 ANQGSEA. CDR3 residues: CSVTGGSGANVLTF. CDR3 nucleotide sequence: TGCAGCGTCACAGGGGGCTCTGGGGCCAACGTCCTGACTTTC.

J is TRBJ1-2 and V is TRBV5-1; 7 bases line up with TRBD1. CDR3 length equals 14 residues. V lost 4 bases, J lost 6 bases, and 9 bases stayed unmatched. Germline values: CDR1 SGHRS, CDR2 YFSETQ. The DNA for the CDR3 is TGCGCCAGCAGCGTAATATCGGGACAGCATGGCTACACCTTC. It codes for CASSVISGQHGYTF.

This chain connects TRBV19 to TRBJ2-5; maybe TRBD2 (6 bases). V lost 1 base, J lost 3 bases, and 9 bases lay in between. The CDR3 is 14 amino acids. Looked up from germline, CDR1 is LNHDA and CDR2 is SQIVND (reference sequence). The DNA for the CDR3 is TGTGCCAGTAGTATAGGCCAGCGGGAAGAGACCCAGTACTTC. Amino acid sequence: CASSIGQREETQYF.

The CDR3 region is CASSLGLSTNEKLFF. DNA of the CDR3: TGTGCCAGCAGCTTAGGACTTTCAACTAATGAAAAACTGTTTTTT. The chain couples TRBV5-4 to TRBJ1-4, with no clear D. The V gene lost 2 bases and the J gene lost 0 bases, with 8 bases spanning the gap. This CDR3 is 15 amino acids long. The germline V gene has CDR1 SGHNT and CDR2 YYREEE (reference sequence).

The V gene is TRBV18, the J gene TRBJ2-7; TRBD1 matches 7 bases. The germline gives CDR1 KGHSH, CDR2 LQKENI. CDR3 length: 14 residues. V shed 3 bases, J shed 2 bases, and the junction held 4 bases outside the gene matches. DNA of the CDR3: TGTGCCAGCTCACCCCCGACAGGGCCCTACGAGCAGTACTTC. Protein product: CASSPPTGPYEQYF.

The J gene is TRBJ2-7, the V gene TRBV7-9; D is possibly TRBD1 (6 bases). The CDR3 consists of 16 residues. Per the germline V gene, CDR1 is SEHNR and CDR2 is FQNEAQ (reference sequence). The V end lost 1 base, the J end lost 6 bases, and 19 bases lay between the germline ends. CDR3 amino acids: CASSLEGTPQGGEQYF. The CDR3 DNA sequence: TGTGCCAGCAGCTTAGAAGGGACACCCCAAGGAGGCGAGCAGTACTTC.

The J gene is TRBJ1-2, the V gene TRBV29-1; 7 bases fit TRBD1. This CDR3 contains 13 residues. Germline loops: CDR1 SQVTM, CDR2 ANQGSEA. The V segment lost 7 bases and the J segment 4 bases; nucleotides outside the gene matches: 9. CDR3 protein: CSDSQGGVYGYTF. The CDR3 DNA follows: TGCAGCGACTCCCAGGGGGGGGTCTATGGCTACACCTTC.

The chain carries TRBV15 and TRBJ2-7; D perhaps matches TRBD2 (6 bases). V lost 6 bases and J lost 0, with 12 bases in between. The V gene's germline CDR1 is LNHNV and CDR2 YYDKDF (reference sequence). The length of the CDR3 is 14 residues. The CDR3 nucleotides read TGTGCCACCAGAGGCGGAGGGAGCTCCTACGAGCAGTACTTC. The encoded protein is CATRGGGSSYEQYF.

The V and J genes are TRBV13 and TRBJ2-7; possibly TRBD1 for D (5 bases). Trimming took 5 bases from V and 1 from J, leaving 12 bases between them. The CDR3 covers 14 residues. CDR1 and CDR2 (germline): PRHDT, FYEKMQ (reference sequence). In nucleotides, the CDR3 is TGTGCCAGCAGCATACGACAGCTTTCCTACGAGCAGTACTTC. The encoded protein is CASSIRQLSYEQYF.

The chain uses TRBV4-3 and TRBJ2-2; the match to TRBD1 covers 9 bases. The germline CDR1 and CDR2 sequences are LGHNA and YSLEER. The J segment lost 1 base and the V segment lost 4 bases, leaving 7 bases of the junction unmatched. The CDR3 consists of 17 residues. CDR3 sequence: CASSLVTGGMNTGELFF. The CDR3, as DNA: TGCGCCAGCAGCCTGGTTACAGGGGGCATGAACACCGGGGAGCTGTTTTTT.

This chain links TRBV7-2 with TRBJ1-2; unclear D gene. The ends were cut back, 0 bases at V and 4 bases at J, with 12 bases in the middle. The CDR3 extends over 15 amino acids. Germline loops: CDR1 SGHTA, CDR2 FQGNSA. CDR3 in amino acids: CASSLASQVRYGYTF. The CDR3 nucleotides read TGTGCCAGCAGCTTAGCGTCTCAGGTTCGCTATGGCTACACCTTC.

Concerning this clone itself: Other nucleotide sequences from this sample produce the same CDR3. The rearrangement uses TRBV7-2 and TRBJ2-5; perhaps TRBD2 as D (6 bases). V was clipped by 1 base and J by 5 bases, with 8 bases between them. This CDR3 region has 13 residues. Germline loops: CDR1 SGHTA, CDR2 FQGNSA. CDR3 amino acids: CASSLDRGETQYF. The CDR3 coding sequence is TGTGCCAGCAGCTTAGATCGGGGGGAGACCCAGTACTTC.

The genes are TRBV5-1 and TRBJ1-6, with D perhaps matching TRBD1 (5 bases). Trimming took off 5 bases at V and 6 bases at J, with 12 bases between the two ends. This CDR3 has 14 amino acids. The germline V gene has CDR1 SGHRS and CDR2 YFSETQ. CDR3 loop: CASSRDPGNSPLHF. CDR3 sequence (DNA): TGCGCCAGCAGTCGGGACCCCGGTAATTCACCCCTCCACTTT.